The 27 T cell receptor beta chains below come from one sample, sequenced in a study of blood T cell repertoires in COVID-19. TCRdb keeps only in-frame clones here, not all; method: immunoSEQ multiplex PCR. In the table there are 150,000 to 200,000 clones, about 88% of which are singletons. Sequenced input: peripheral blood. These receptors came from a human donor in a cohort sampled during active COVID-19.

The chain is built from TRBV7-2 and TRBJ1-6; 7 bases agree with TRBD1. CDR1 and CDR2 (germline): SGHTA, FQGNSA. There are 15 residues in the CDR3. After removal of 1 base from V and 11 bases from J, the junction contained 8 bases not matched to a gene. The CDR3 loop reads CASSLGGGGRTPLHF. CDR3 in DNA: TGTGCCAGCAGCTTAGGAGGGGGCGGAAGGACACCCCTCCACTTT. The whole variable domain, filled in from reference TRBV7-2 and TRBJ1-6, reads GAGVSQSPSNKVTEKGKDVELRCDPISGHTALYWYRQSLGQGLEFLIYFQGNSAPDKSGLPSDRFSAERTGGSVSTLTIQRTQQEDSAVYLCASSLGGGGRTPLHFGNGTRLTVT.

The chain carries TRBV4-1 and TRBJ2-7, with 10 bases matching TRBD2. Trimming took 2 bases from V and 3 from J; bases not matched to a gene: 7. CDR3 length equals 16 residues. Germline V gene data show CDR1 as MGHRA and CDR2 as YSYEKL. The CDR3 coding sequence is TGCGCCAGCAGCCAACGGCTAGCGGGAGAATTCTACGAGCAGTACTTC. Protein sequence: CASSQRLAGEFYEQYF.

The V call is TRBV18, the J call TRBJ1-1; 7 bases line up with TRBD1. The CDR3 sequence is 15 residues long. V was pared by 4 bases and J by 2 bases, with 7 bases of the junction left unmatched. Germline V gene lookup returns CDR1 KGHSH and CDR2 LQKENI. The chain's CDR3 is CASSLTGLGNTEAFF. In DNA form, the CDR3 reads TGTGCCAGCTCACTGACAGGGCTGGGAAACACTGAAGCTTTCTTT.

The chain is built from TRBV5-4 and TRBJ2-5; TRBD1 matches 9 bases. Germline V gene lookup returns CDR1 SGHNT and CDR2 YYREEE (reference sequence). The CDR3 sequence is 14 residues long. J gave up 7 bases and V 2 bases, and 6 bases lay outside the gene matches. The CDR3 loop reads CASSFRTGDATQYF. In DNA form, the CDR3 reads TGTGCCAGCAGCTTCAGGACAGGGGATGCGACCCAGTACTTC. Full variable domain (remainder filled in from reference TRBV5-4 and TRBJ2-5): ETGVTQSPTHLIKTRGQQVTLRCSSQSGHNTVSWYQQALGQGPQFIFQYYREEENGRGNFPPRFSGLQFPNYSSELNVNALELDDSALYLCASSFRTGDATQYFGPGTRLLVL.

The chain combines TRBV25-1 with TRBJ1-2; TRBD1 matches 10 bases. Germline V lookup: CDR1 MGHDK, CDR2 SYGVNS. This CDR3 spans 16 amino acids. The trim removed 5 bases at V and 5 bases at J, leaving 11 bases unmatched. CDR3 amino acids: CASSKDRGQGEYGYTF. CDR3 in DNA: TGTGCCAGCAGTAAAGACAGGGGGCAGGGGGAGTATGGCTACACCTTC.

The V gene is TRBV5-1, the J gene TRBJ2-3; possible D gene TRBD2, 6 bases. The CDR3 has 14 amino acids. Germline V lookup: CDR1 SGHRS, CDR2 YFSETQ. Trimming removed 4 bases from V and 1 base from J, with 10 bases in between. The DNA for the CDR3 is TGCGCCAGCAGCGCGGGACCAGGCACAGATACGCAGTATTTT. Amino acids: CASSAGPGTDTQYF.

This sequence joins TRBV11-3 and TRBJ2-2; D perhaps matches TRBD1 (5 bases). Trimming stripped 5 bases from V and 4 bases from J, with 8 bases between. The CDR3 covers 13 residues. Germline-derived CDR1 and CDR2 are SGHNT and YENEEA. DNA for the CDR3: TGTGCCAGCAGCCCCAGGGCCACCGGGGAGCTGTTTTTT. This codes for CASSPRATGELFF. Filled out from reference TRBV11-3 and TRBJ2-2, the complete variable domain reads EAGVVQSPRYKIIEKKQPVAFWCNPISGHNTLYWYLQNLGQGPELLIRYENEEAVDDSQLPKDRFSAERLKGVDSTLKIQPAELGDSAVYLCASSPRATGELFFGEGSRLTVL.

This chain connects TRBV5-4 to TRBJ2-7, with unresolved D. The V end was cut by 0 bases, the J end by 3 bases, with 7 bases between. Per the germline V gene, CDR1 is SGHNT and CDR2 is YYREEE (reference sequence). This CDR3 spans 13 amino acids. The CDR3 is CASSLGSGYEQYF. The CDR3 nucleotides read TGTGCCAGCAGCTTGGGTTCGGGCTACGAGCAGTACTTC.

V and J are TRBV30 and TRBJ2-1; 8 bases line up with TRBD2. CDR1 is GTSNPN, CDR2 SVGIG, per germline (reference sequence). The CDR3 is 16 residues long. The ends lost 0 bases at V and 4 bases at J; junction bases unmatched: 8. CDR3 nucleotide sequence: TGTGCCTGGAGTGTGAAGGGACTAGTGGGATACAATGAGCAGTTCTTC. Its protein is CAWSVKGLVGYNEQFF.

This chain connects TRBV12-3 or TRBV12-4 to TRBJ1-1; D is undetermined. The CDR3 runs to 12 residues. V lost 3 bases, J lost 11 bases, and 13 bases lay in between. The CDR3 reads CASSFGSAGAFF. The CDR3 DNA follows: TGTGCCAGCAGTTTTGGGTCGGCAGGTGCTTTCTTT.

The V and J genes are TRBV25-1 and TRBJ1-2, with 7 nucleotides matching TRBD1. Germline loops: CDR1 MGHDK, CDR2 SYGVNS. The CDR3 extends over 13 amino acids. V gave up 6 bases and J gave up 6 bases; unmatched junction bases: 7. CDR3 coding DNA: TGTGCCAGCAGGGCAAGACAGGGTAATGGCTACACCTTC. It is translated as CASRARQGNGYTF.

CDR3 loop: CASSQEASTRYYGYTF. For the CDR3, the DNA is TGCGCCAGCAGCCAAGAAGCCTCGACGAGGTACTATGGCTACACCTTC. The chain uses TRBV4-3 and TRBJ1-2; D is unclear. This CDR3 has 16 amino acids. V shed 0 bases and J shed 3 bases, with 14 bases lying between them. Germline V lookup: CDR1 LGHNA, CDR2 YSLEER.

The genes are TRBV5-4 and TRBJ2-5; TRBD2 is a possible D gene (7 bases). This CDR3 has 14 residues. Per the germline V gene, CDR1 is SGHNT and CDR2 is YYREEE (reference sequence). V gave up 4 bases and J gave up 5 bases, with 15 bases separating them. The CDR3 nucleotides are TGTGCCAGCAGCCGGAACGGGGGGCTCGAGACCCAGTACTTC. It specifies CASSRNGGLETQYF.

The chain joins TRBV6-5 to TRBJ1-6, with D perhaps matching TRBD1 (6 bases). Germline lookup yields CDR1 MNHEY and CDR2 SVGAGI. CDR3 length equals 16 residues. V lost 2 bases to trimming and J lost 0 bases, with 8 bases between them. CDR3 sequence (DNA): TGTGCCAGCAGTTACGGGGGCGCCTCCTATAATTCACCCCTCCACTTT. It is translated as CASSYGGASYNSPLHF.

CDR3 sequence: CASSEMAGGLMADTQYF. In DNA form, the CDR3 reads TGTGCCAGCAGCGAAATGGCGGGGGGGTTAATGGCAGATACGCAGTATTTT. The V gene is TRBV7-6, the J gene TRBJ2-3; TRBD2 agrees at 9 bases. Germline CDR1 reads SGHVS; CDR2 reads FNYEAQ. This CDR3 has 17 amino acids. V lost 5 bases to trimming and J lost 4 bases; unmatched junction nucleotides: 13.

This clone was seen once. The identical CDR3 is also encoded by other nucleotide sequences in the sample. This sequence joins TRBV7-9 and TRBJ2-7; 8 bases agree with TRBD1. The CDR3 has 14 amino acids. Germline CDR1 is SEHNR and CDR2 is FQNEAQ (reference sequence). V lost 6 bases to trimming and J lost 3 bases; unmatched junction nucleotides: 7. The DNA for the CDR3 is TGTGCCAGCAGTTCGGACAGGGTAGGCTACGAGCAGTACTTC. Residues: CASSSDRVGYEQYF.

The CDR3 here is CASSILTGGFRYEQYF. The CDR3 coding sequence is TGTGCCAGCAGCATTCTTACAGGGGGCTTCCGCTACGAGCAGTACTTC. This chain uses TRBV2 with TRBJ2-7; 9 nucleotides align to TRBD1. From germline, CDR1 is SNHLY and CDR2 FYNNEI. The V segment lost 6 bases and the J segment 3 bases; nucleotides outside the gene matches: 12. The CDR3 is made up of 16 amino acids.

J is TRBJ2-1 and V is TRBV15, with D tentatively TRBD2 (5 bases). The CDR3 is made up of 14 amino acids. V gave up 0 bases and J gave up 9 bases, with 12 bases separating them. Germline V gene lookup returns CDR1 LNHNV and CDR2 YYDKDF (reference sequence). The CDR3 nucleotides read TGTGCCACCAGCAGAGATCCTAGCAACGGTGAGCAGTTCTTC. This sequence encodes CATSRDPSNGEQFF.

This chain links TRBV29-1 with TRBJ1-1, with D possibly being TRBD1 (6 bases). The CDR3 is made up of 11 amino acids. Germline CDR1 SQVTM, CDR2 ANQGSEA. Deletions cut 5 bases from V and 6 bases from J, with 10 bases between. CDR3 coding DNA: TGCAGCGTTAAGGGACAAGCTGAAGCTTTCTTT. Residues: CSVKGQAEAFF.

V is TRBV6-6 and J is TRBJ1-5, with a tentative D call TRBD1 (6 bases). Germline V CDR1 and CDR2: MNHNY, SVGAGI (reference sequence). V lost 8 bases, J lost 11 bases, and 19 bases lay in between. CDR3 size: 13 residues. CDR3 region: CASLLTTGTTQHF. In nucleotides, the CDR3 is TGTGCCAGCCTGCTTACCACCGGGACAACCCAGCATTTT.

This clone was counted a single time. This chain connects TRBV27 to TRBJ2-7, with D possibly being TRBD1 (6 bases). The CDR3 length is 12 residues. Germline V gene lookup returns CDR1 MNHEY and CDR2 SMNVEV (reference sequence). V lost 5 bases and J lost 2, with 7 bases in between. The CDR3, as DNA: TGTGCCAGCAGTACAGGGCCCTACGAGCAGTACTTC. Protein sequence: CASSTGPYEQYF.

This clone is a singleton in its sample. The chain joins TRBV27 to TRBJ1-6; 7 nucleotides agree with TRBD1. Germline CDR1 MNHEY, CDR2 SMNVEV (reference sequence). Trimming cost V 2 bases and J 9 bases; bases outside gene matches: 4. This CDR3 contains 14 residues. The CDR3 protein is CASSLTGAISPLHF. The CDR3 DNA reads TGTGCCAGCAGTTTAACAGGGGCCATTTCACCCCTCCACTTT.

The chain recombines TRBV7-9 with TRBJ1-1; D is unclear. This CDR3 has 12 residues. The V gene's germline CDR1 is SEHNR and CDR2 FQNEAQ (reference sequence). V lost 5 bases and J 8 bases, leaving 12 bases between the germline ends. The CDR3 sequence: CASSRTGREAFF. In DNA form, the CDR3 reads TGTGCCAGCAGCCGCACGGGGAGGGAAGCTTTCTTT.

V and J are TRBV19 and TRBJ1-1, with D hard to call. From germline, CDR1 is LNHDA and CDR2 SQIVND (reference sequence). Trimming removed 4 bases from V and 5 bases from J, with 8 bases in between. The CDR3 covers 12 residues. The CDR3 spells CASSKRDTEAFF. In nucleotides, the CDR3 is TGTGCCAGTAGTAAGAGGGATACTGAAGCTTTCTTT.

CDR3 DNA: TGTGCCAGCAGCTTTAGAGATCTACAGGTACAGAACACTGAAGCTTTCTTT. Translating it yields CASSFRDLQVQNTEAFF. This chain uses TRBV7-9 with TRBJ1-1; possibly TRBD1 for D (5 bases). CDR3 length: 17 amino acids. The germline V and J ends were trimmed by 3 bases and 1 base, with 18 bases remaining between them. Germline CDR1 and CDR2: SEHNR and FQNEAQ (reference sequence).

This chain connects TRBV19 to TRBJ2-7; 7 bases are shared with TRBD1. The germline V gene has CDR1 LNHDA and CDR2 SQIVND (reference sequence). The CDR3 has 15 residues. V trimming: 4 bases; J trimming: 1 base; junction bases outside the gene matches: 7. The CDR3 region has the DNA TGTGCCAGTAGTACAACAGTGACAGGGTCCTACGAGCAGTACTTC. Its translation is CASSTTVTGSYEQYF. Combining the CDR3 with reference TRBV19 and TRBJ2-7 gives the whole variable domain DGGITQSPKYLFRKEGQNVTLSCEQNLNHDAMYWYRQDPGQGLRLIYYSQIVNDFQKGDIAEGYSVSREKKESFPLTVTSAQKNPTAFYLCASSTTVTGSYEQYFGPGTRLTVT.

The chain carries TRBV6-6 and TRBJ2-5; 11 bases are shared with TRBD2. This CDR3 has 15 amino acids. Germline CDR1 reads MNHNY; CDR2 reads SVGAGI (reference sequence). Trimming cost V 7 bases and J 7 bases; bases outside gene matches: 11. As DNA, the CDR3 is TGTGCCAGCACCCCTAGCGGGGGGCCGACCGGGACCCAGTACTTC. Residues: CASTPSGGPTGTQYF.